Shown below are 29 T cell receptor beta chains from a single sample sequenced in a study of T cell responses to AZD1222 COVID-19 vaccine. Profiled with immunoSEQ multiplex PCR; TCRdb holds only in-frame clones, not every one. Of about 120,000 clones in the sample, approximately 94% were seen once. The material was peripheral blood, obtained 28 days after the second AZD1222 dose. These receptors were taken from an adult who received the AZD1222 COVID-19 vaccine.

V gene TRBV5-1 combines with J gene TRBJ1-2, with 8 bases matching TRBD1. Germline CDR1 SGHRS, CDR2 YFSETQ. V trimming: 1 base; J trimming: 4 bases; junction bases outside the gene matches: 3. The CDR3 contains 14 residues. Here the CDR3 DNA reads TGCGCCAGCAGCTTGCAGGGGGCTTTCTATGGCTACACCTTC. The encoded protein is CASSLQGAFYGYTF.

The V gene is TRBV9, the J gene TRBJ2-2; D gene unclear. The CDR3 has 15 residues. Between the trimmed V and J ends, which lost 0 bases and 4 bases, there was a span of 10 bases. In germline, CDR1 is SGDLS, CDR2 YYNGEE. The CDR3, as DNA: TGTGCCAGCAGCGTAGTTGCCTCTCCCACCGGGGAGCTGTTTTTT. This translates into CASSVVASPTGELFF.

The V gene is TRBV10-3, the J gene TRBJ1-6, with D unclear. Germline V CDR1 and CDR2: ENHRY, SYGVKD. The CDR3 is made up of 13 amino acids. Between the trimmed V and J ends, which lost 2 bases and 5 bases, there was a span of 4 bases. The DNA for the CDR3 is TGTGCCATCAGTGAGGGCCATAATTCACCCCTCCACTTT. Translated: CAISEGHNSPLHF.

This chain connects TRBV18 to TRBJ2-7, with D tentatively TRBD1 (6 bases). CDR3 length: 15 amino acids. CDR1 and CDR2 from the germline V gene are KGHSH and LQKENI. Trimming pared 3 bases from V and 0 bases from J, leaving 12 bases between. The CDR3 here is CASSPPLTGSYEQYF. The CDR3 DNA reads as TGTGCCAGCTCACCGCCCCTGACAGGCTCCTACGAGCAGTACTTC.

This chain connects TRBV21-1 to TRBJ1-5; the table names TRBD1, a call not compared with the DNA. TRBV21-1 is a pseudogene locus. The CDR3 consists of 14 residues. The CDR3 sequence: CASSPGQVRQPQHF. The CDR3 nucleotides read TGTGCCAGCAGCCCCGGACAAGTCCGTCAGCCCCAGCATTTT.

J is TRBJ1-2 and V is TRBV7-8; a possible D gene is TRBD1 (5 bases). Trimming shortened V by 0 bases and J by 6 bases, and 11 bases separated the two germline ends. The germline CDR1 and CDR2 sequences are SGHVS and FQNEAQ. The CDR3 has 14 amino acids. The CDR3 sequence: CASSLASGGHGYTF. CDR3 in DNA: TGTGCCAGCAGCTTAGCGTCGGGGGGACATGGCTACACCTTC.

J is TRBJ2-7 and V is TRBV7-3; 7 bases map to TRBD2. CDR1 and CDR2 (germline): SGHTA, FQGTGA. Germline trimming cut 2 bases from V and 2 bases from J; bases unmatched to any gene: 6. The CDR3 consists of 15 residues. This CDR3 reads CASSLGGGSPYEQYF. DNA of the CDR3: TGTGCCAGCAGCTTAGGGGGGGGGAGCCCCTACGAGCAGTACTTC.

The chain has TRBV28 and TRBJ2-3, with D hard to call. This CDR3 comprises 12 residues. Per the germline V gene, CDR1 is MDHEN and CDR2 is SYDVKM. Trimming took 7 bases from V and 4 from J, leaving 9 bases between them. The CDR3 coding sequence is TGTGCCAGCAATAAAAGGGCAGATACGCAGTATTTT. It encodes CASNKRADTQYF.

CDR3 loop: CATSDLSYRGANWSEQFF. CDR3 nucleotides: TGTGCCACCAGTGATTTGTCGTACCGGGGGGCGAATTGGTCTGAGCAGTTCTTC. V is TRBV24-1 and J is TRBJ2-1, with a possible D match to TRBD2 (7 bases). CDR1 KGHDR and CDR2 SFDVKD come from the germline V gene. V was trimmed by 0 bases and J by 9 bases, leaving 23 bases between them. The CDR3 covers 18 residues.

The chain has TRBV19 and TRBJ2-1; TRBD1 matches 10 bases. Unmatched junction bases numbered 12, after V lost 6 bases and J lost 7 bases. The germline CDR1 and CDR2 sequences are LNHDA and SQIVND (reference sequence). This CDR3 is 16 amino acids long. The CDR3 loop is CASRHGRQGARNEQFF. In DNA form, the CDR3 reads TGTGCCAGTAGACATGGACGACAGGGGGCGCGGAATGAGCAGTTCTTC.

The rearrangement links TRBV7-3 to TRBJ1-2, with 8 nucleotides matching TRBD1. This CDR3 has 13 residues. CDR1 is SGHTA, CDR2 FQGTGA, per germline. The V segment lost 6 bases and the J segment 8 bases; nucleotides outside the gene matches: 8. The CDR3 spells CASSAGGYGGYTF. CDR3 nucleotides: TGTGCCAGCAGTGCAGGGGGCTATGGAGGCTACACCTTC.

The chain is built from TRBV5-1 and TRBJ1-3; D uncertain. There are 17 residues in the CDR3. Per germline, CDR1 SGHRS and CDR2 YFSETQ. Trimming cost V 0 bases and J 0 bases, with 13 bases left between them. As DNA, the CDR3 is TGCGCCAGCAGCTTGGGAGCCGCCGGGAACTCTGGAAACACCATATATTTT. Encoded protein: CASSLGAAGNSGNTIYF.

The J gene is TRBJ1-2, the V gene TRBV3-1 (or the pseudogene TRBV3-2), with TRBD1 as a possible D gene (5 bases). CDR3 length: 15 amino acids. Germline V lookup: CDR1 LGHDT, CDR2 YNNKEL (reference sequence). The V and J ends lost 1 base and 4 bases respectively, with 13 bases between them. The CDR3 DNA reads as TGTGCCAGCAGCCAAGCAAGGGGCGAGCGCTATGGCTACACCTTC. It codes for CASSQARGERYGYTF.

This clone was observed once. The chain is built from TRBV9 and TRBJ2-3; tentatively, D is TRBD2 (6 bases). This CDR3 has 15 amino acids. The ends were cut back, 2 bases at V and 0 bases at J, with 10 bases in the middle. Germline CDR1 is SGDLS and CDR2 is YYNGEE. As DNA, the CDR3 is TGTGCCAGCAGCGTGAGGGAGGCTAGCACAGATACGCAGTATTTT. Its translation is CASSVREASTDTQYF.

This chain uses TRBV5-1 with TRBJ2-1; D may be TRBD1 or TRBD2 (6 bases each). The CDR3 consists of 12 residues. Germline V gene lookup returns CDR1 SGHRS and CDR2 YFSETQ. V dropped 7 bases and J dropped 9 bases, with 14 bases sitting between them. CDR3 DNA: TGCGCCAGCGCAACAGGGAGGAGTGAGCAGTTCTTC. It yields the protein CASATGRSEQFF.

The chain is built from TRBV3-1 (or the pseudogene TRBV3-2) and TRBJ2-7; weak D call: TRBD1 (6 bases). CDR1 and CDR2 (germline): LGHDT, YNNKEL (reference sequence). This CDR3 spans 17 amino acids. The V end was cut by 1 base, the J end by 1 base, with 17 bases between. The DNA of the CDR3 is TGTGCCAGCAGCCAAGGGGGGCTATGGTCGTCGTCCTACGAGCAGTACTTC. It translates to CASSQGGLWSSSYEQYF.

V usage is TRBV13 and J usage is TRBJ2-7, with D possibly matching TRBD2 (6 bases). The V end lost 5 bases, the J end lost 3 bases, and 8 bases lay between the germline ends. CDR1 is PRHDT and CDR2 is FYEKMQ in the germline V gene (reference sequence). This CDR3 contains 12 residues. CDR3 coding DNA: TGTGCCAGCAGCCCCGGGGGCTACGAGCAGTACTTC. It translates to CASSPGGYEQYF.

V is TRBV5-4 and J is TRBJ2-2, with TRBD1 as a possible D gene (5 bases). Germline-derived CDR1 and CDR2 are SGHNT and YYREEE (reference sequence). V lost 2 bases, J lost 7 bases, and 9 bases lay in between. This CDR3 contains 13 residues. The CDR3 reads CASSLGAYGELFF. CDR3 sequence (DNA): TGTGCCAGCAGCTTAGGGGCCTACGGGGAGCTGTTTTTT.

This chain connects TRBV5-6 to TRBJ1-1, with unresolved D. This CDR3 has 14 amino acids. Germline CDR1 reads SGHDT; CDR2 reads YYEEEE. Trimming removed 0 bases at V and 6 bases at J, with 12 bases between. The DNA for the CDR3 is TGTGCCAGCAGCTTGGGGCAGGTTTCGTCTGAAGCTTTCTTT. Protein sequence: CASSLGQVSSEAFF. Filled out from reference TRBV5-6 and TRBJ1-1, the complete variable domain reads DAGVTQSPTHLIKTRGQQVTLRCSPKSGHDTVSWYQQALGQGPQFIFQYYEEEERQRGNFPDRFSGHQFPNYSSELNVNALLLGDSALYLCASSLGQVSSEAFFGQGTRLTVV.

The chain has TRBV12-3 or TRBV12-4 and TRBJ1-2; D uncertain. The CDR3 is 13 residues long. Trimming shortened V by 5 bases and J by 8 bases, and 15 bases separated the two germline ends. CDR3 sequence reads: CASSQRIVLGYTF. The CDR3 DNA reads as TGTGCCAGCAGTCAACGCATCGTTTTGGGCTACACCTTC.

The V and J genes are TRBV2 and TRBJ1-1; possible D gene TRBD1, 5 bases. Trimming shortened V by 4 bases and J by 0 bases, and 12 bases separated the two germline ends. Germline CDR1 is SNHLY and CDR2 is FYNNEI. CDR3 size: 15 residues. The CDR3 here is CASSVPGTVNTEAFF. CDR3 coding DNA: TGTGCCAGCAGTGTGCCAGGGACCGTGAACACTGAAGCTTTCTTT.

The chain is built from TRBV21-1 and TRBJ2-7; the DNA was not used to check the table's D call, TRBD1. TRBV21-1 counts as a pseudogene. The CDR3 has 13 amino acids. For the CDR3, the DNA is TGTGCCAGCAGCCAGAGGACAGGGTACGAGCAGTACTTC. Translating gives CASSQRTGYEQYF.

This clone came up a few times. V is TRBV4-2 and J is TRBJ1-1; no firm D call. CDR1 is LGHNA and CDR2 is YNFKEQ in the germline V gene. Trimming removed 7 bases from V and 2 bases from J, with 11 bases in between. The CDR3 extends over 13 amino acids. The DNA for the CDR3 is TGTGCCAGCACCAAGACACTTAACACTGAAGCTTTCTTT. This encodes CASTKTLNTEAFF.

The V gene is TRBV10-2, the J gene TRBJ1-1; D unresolved. The CDR3 has 14 amino acids. V shed 4 bases and J shed 1 base, with 10 bases lying between them. Germline values: CDR1 WSHSY, CDR2 SAAADI. The chain's CDR3 is CASSAGRTNTEAFF. CDR3 coding DNA: TGCGCCAGCAGTGCAGGACGTACGAACACTGAAGCTTTCTTT.

The chain employs TRBV9 and TRBJ1-1; tentatively, D is TRBD1 (6 bases). Germline-derived CDR1 and CDR2 are SGDLS and YYNGEE. The CDR3 length is 13 residues. V was shortened by 3 bases and J by 1 base, with 7 bases between the two germline ends. The DNA of the CDR3 is TGTGCCAGCAGCGGACAGGAGAACACTGAAGCTTTCTTT. It codes for CASSGQENTEAFF.

The chain has TRBV11-2 and TRBJ2-3; 9 bases match TRBD2. Germline lookup yields CDR1 SGHAT and CDR2 FQNNGV. V lost 4 bases, J lost 5 bases, and 10 bases stayed unmatched. The CDR3 is 16 residues long. The DNA for the CDR3 is TGTGCCAGCAGCTCCCCCCGCGGGGGGGAGATAGATACGCAGTATTTT. Residues: CASSSPRGGEIDTQYF.

This clone was found once. This rearrangement joins TRBV6-6 to TRBJ2-2; 11 bases match TRBD2. The CDR3 loop spans 16 amino acids. After removal of 8 bases from V and 4 bases from J, the junction contained 9 bases not matched to a gene. Germline V gene sequence: CDR1 MNHNY, CDR2 SVGAGI (reference sequence). CDR3 loop: CASGTASGGSTGELFF. The CDR3 DNA is TGTGCCAGCGGGACCGCTAGCGGGGGGTCCACCGGGGAGCTGTTTTTT.

The DNA of the CDR3 is TGCGCCAGCAGCCAAGATGGGGGGCTAACTGAAGCTTTCTTT. Amino acid sequence: CASSQDGGLTEAFF. The rearrangement joins TRBV4-3 to TRBJ1-1, with D possibly being TRBD1 (6 bases). With 0 bases removed from V and 5 bases from J, the gap between germline ends came to 10 bases. CDR1 is LGHNA and CDR2 is YSLEER in the germline V gene. CDR3 length: 14 residues.

The chain joins TRBV6-2 or TRBV6-3 to TRBJ1-2, with TRBD1 matching 8 bases. The CDR3 runs to 16 residues. Germline-derived CDR1 and CDR2 are MNHEY and SVGEGT. With 5 bases clipped from V and 8 bases from J, the junction kept 16 bases outside the gene matches. CDR3: CASSDPAGQVPEGYTF. The CDR3 nucleotides are TGTGCCAGCAGTGACCCAGCGGGACAGGTCCCGGAGGGCTACACCTTC.